Listed below are T cell receptor beta chains from one sample, sequenced in a study of T cells in Graves' hyperthyroidism and ophthalmopathy. TCRdb recomputed calls from the multiplex PCR reads with MiXCR, one row per CDR3 protein. Of 700,000 or so distinct CDR3 sequences detected, about 15% appear once; the ten largest clones hold around 8%. The sample was blood. Receptors originate from a man younger than 30 with Graves' hyperthyroidism. Both conserved end residues are part of each CDR3. D genes are given only for firm matches. Some rows mark clone size as missing; the rest say once, few, many or name a class of expanded clone.

v_gene: TRBV12-3/TRBV12-4
j_gene: TRBJ2-3
abundance: many
d_gene: .
CDR3nt: TGTGCCAGCACCCCAGGGAGCGGAGATACGCAGTATTTT
CDR3aa: CASTPGSGDTQYF

v_gene: TRBV3-1
j_gene: TRBJ2-7
abundance: many
d_gene: .
CDR3nt: TGTGCCAGCAGCCAAGTGCGCCAGGGCGAGCAGTACTTC
CDR3aa: CASSQVRQGEQYF

v_gene: TRBV19
j_gene: TRBJ1-1
abundance: few
d_gene: .
CDR3nt: TGTGCCAGTAGTGGGGGGGCGGGGAACACTGAAGCTTTCTTT
CDR3aa: CASSGGAGNTEAFF

v_gene: TRBV6-1
j_gene: TRBJ1-5
abundance: .
d_gene: .
CDR3nt: TGTGCCAGCAGTCCCGGGGCCAACGCGCCCCAGCATTTT
CDR3aa: CASSPGANAPQHF

v_gene: TRBV10-3
j_gene: TRBJ2-5
abundance: .
d_gene: .
CDR3nt: TGTGCCTCCAGGGGAGCAAGACAAGAGACCCAGTACTTC
CDR3aa: CASRGARQETQYF

v_gene: TRBV6-4
j_gene: TRBJ1-5
abundance: .
d_gene: .
CDR3nt: TGTGCCAGCAGTTACTCAGCCAATCAGCCCCAGCATTTT
CDR3aa: CASSYSANQPQHF

v_gene: TRBV7-2
j_gene: TRBJ1-2
abundance: many
d_gene: .
CDR3nt: TGTGCCAGCAGCTTAAATGGACAGAATAACTATGGCTACACCTTC
CDR3aa: CASSLNGQNNYGYTF

v_gene: TRBV9
j_gene: TRBJ2-3
abundance: .
d_gene: .
CDR3nt: TGCGCCAGCAGCCCACTAGCCCGGGTGGTTCCCACAGATACGCAGTATTTT
CDR3aa: CASSPLARVVPTDTQYF

v_gene: TRBV11-2
j_gene: TRBJ1-2
abundance: .
d_gene: .
CDR3nt: TGTGCCAGCAGCTTAGATATAGGGATTTACTATGGCTACACCTTC
CDR3aa: CASSLDIGIYYGYTF

v_gene: TRBV20-1
j_gene: TRBJ2-3
abundance: many
d_gene: .
CDR3nt: TGCAGTGCTAGAGGCGGGGCAACCACAGATACGCAGTATTTT
CDR3aa: CSARGGATTDTQYF

v_gene: TRBV5-4
j_gene: TRBJ1-4
abundance: .
d_gene: .
CDR3nt: TGTGCCAGCAGTGGACAGTTAAATGAAAAACTGTTTTTT
CDR3aa: CASSGQLNEKLFF

v_gene: TRBV5-4
j_gene: TRBJ2-7
abundance: few
d_gene: TRBD1
CDR3nt: TGTGCCAGCAGCTGGAGACCGGGACAGGGGTCGTACGAGCAGTACTTC
CDR3aa: CASSWRPGQGSYEQYF

v_gene: TRBV16
j_gene: TRBJ2-3
abundance: .
d_gene: .
CDR3nt: TGTGCCAGCAGAGAGCGAGTCTTCACAGATACGCAGTATTTT
CDR3aa: CASRERVFTDTQYF

v_gene: TRBV28
j_gene: TRBJ2-3
abundance: many
d_gene: .
CDR3nt: TGTGCCATCTCCCAACCCGCCCAGACAGATACGCAGTATTTT
CDR3aa: CAISQPAQTDTQYF

v_gene: TRBV28
j_gene: TRBJ1-5
abundance: .
d_gene: .
CDR3nt: TGTGCCAGCAGCTGGAGGGGGGGCAGCGATCAGCCCCAGCATTTT
CDR3aa: CASSWRGGSDQPQHF

v_gene: TRBV10-3
j_gene: TRBJ1-6
abundance: .
d_gene: .
CDR3nt: TGTGCCATCAGTGATACAGCATATAATTCACCCCTCCACTTT
CDR3aa: CAISDTAYNSPLHF

v_gene: TRBV5-1
j_gene: TRBJ2-3
abundance: .
d_gene: TRBD2
CDR3nt: TGCGCCAGCAGCTTCGGGAGGGCAGGAAGCACAGATACGCAGTATTTT
CDR3aa: CASSFGRAGSTDTQYF

v_gene: TRBV24-1
j_gene: TRBJ1-2
abundance: .
d_gene: .
CDR3nt: TGTGCCACCAGTGATAAACCTGGCAGGGGCGCTACAGGCTACACCTTC
CDR3aa: CATSDKPGRGATGYTF

v_gene: TRBV12-3/TRBV12-4
j_gene: TRBJ1-5
abundance: .
d_gene: .
CDR3nt: TGTGCCAGCAGTCATTTCTCCGACCATAGCAATCAGCCCCAGCATTTT
CDR3aa: CASSHFSDHSNQPQHF

v_gene: TRBV11-3
j_gene: TRBJ2-1
abundance: many
d_gene: .
CDR3nt: TGTGCCAGCACCCGAAGCGGTTCTTACAATGAGCAGTTCTTC
CDR3aa: CASTRSGSYNEQFF

v_gene: TRBV6-1
j_gene: TRBJ1-1
abundance: many
d_gene: .
CDR3nt: TGTGCCAGCAGTGAACCCTGGGAGTGGGGCAGGCAGAACACTGAAGCTTTCTTT
CDR3aa: CASSEPWEWGRQNTEAFF

v_gene: TRBV10-3
j_gene: TRBJ1-2
abundance: .
d_gene: .
CDR3nt: TGTGCCATCAGTGACGGCAGCCATGGCTACACCTTC
CDR3aa: CAISDGSHGYTF

v_gene: TRBV6-2/TRBV6-3
j_gene: TRBJ2-1
abundance: many
d_gene: .
CDR3nt: TGTGCCAGCAGTTGGGAACTTGGCGGGATTTACAATGAGCAGTTCTTC
CDR3aa: CASSWELGGIYNEQFF

v_gene: TRBV25-1
j_gene: TRBJ2-7
abundance: few
d_gene: TRBD2
CDR3nt: TGTGCCAGCACCGCACGATTGATGCTAGCGGGATGGTCCAACGAGCAGTACTTC
CDR3aa: CASTARLMLAGWSNEQYF

v_gene: TRBV28
j_gene: TRBJ1-5
abundance: many
d_gene: .
CDR3nt: TGTGCCAGCACCCCAAAGGGGAGGGTTCAGCCCCAGCATTTT
CDR3aa: CASTPKGRVQPQHF

v_gene: TRBV20-1
j_gene: TRBJ2-1
abundance: .
d_gene: TRBD2
CDR3nt: TGCAGTGCTAGCGCCCCCCTAGCGGGATACTACAATGAGCAGTTCTTC
CDR3aa: CSASAPLAGYYNEQFF

v_gene: TRBV3-1
j_gene: TRBJ2-5
abundance: .
d_gene: TRBD2
CDR3nt: TGTGCCAGCAGCCAAACTAGCGGGAAACGGTACTTC
CDR3aa: CASSQTSGKRYF

v_gene: TRBV11-2
j_gene: TRBJ2-3
abundance: few
d_gene: .
CDR3nt: TGTGCCAGCAGCTTCTTCCAGGGGGGTATGGATACGCAGTATTTT
CDR3aa: CASSFFQGGMDTQYF

v_gene: TRBV15
j_gene: TRBJ1-5
abundance: .
d_gene: .
CDR3nt: TGTGCCACCAGCCGGCGTCAGGTACCTAGCAATCAGCCCCAGCATTTT
CDR3aa: CATSRRQVPSNQPQHF

v_gene: TRBV18
j_gene: TRBJ1-2
abundance: few
d_gene: .
CDR3nt: TGTGCCAGCTCACCTCTCAGGGGCAACTATGGCTACACCTTC
CDR3aa: CASSPLRGNYGYTF

v_gene: TRBV9
j_gene: TRBJ2-3
abundance: .
d_gene: .
CDR3nt: TGTGCCAGCAGCGAGGGCGGGGTTCGCACAGATACGCAGTATTTT
CDR3aa: CASSEGGVRTDTQYF

v_gene: TRBV20-1
j_gene: TRBJ1-3
abundance: .
d_gene: .
CDR3nt: TGCAGTGCTAGCGGGGGGGGCTCTGGAAACACCATATATTTT
CDR3aa: CSASGGGSGNTIYF

v_gene: TRBV7-9
j_gene: TRBJ2-1
abundance: many
d_gene: .
CDR3nt: TGTGCCAGCAGCGAGCCCCAGGTGGGACGAATAGCCAATGAGCAGTTCTTC
CDR3aa: CASSEPQVGRIANEQFF

v_gene: TRBV3-1
j_gene: TRBJ1-2
abundance: few
d_gene: .
CDR3nt: TGTGCCAGCAGCCAAGCCGATTCTAACTATGGCTACACCTTC
CDR3aa: CASSQADSNYGYTF

v_gene: TRBV9
j_gene: TRBJ2-1
abundance: .
d_gene: .
CDR3nt: TGTGCCAGCAGCTCTTCTGGACGGAAGGGAAAGAGGCCTTACAATGAGCAGTTCTTC
CDR3aa: CASSSSGRKGKRPYNEQFF

v_gene: TRBV9
j_gene: TRBJ2-4
abundance: many
d_gene: TRBD2
CDR3nt: TGTGCCAGCAGCGTTCGCGGGACTAGGGAAAACATTCAGTACTTC
CDR3aa: CASSVRGTRENIQYF

v_gene: TRBV6-2/TRBV6-3
j_gene: TRBJ2-3
abundance: many
d_gene: .
CDR3nt: TGTGCCAGCAGTTACTCGATCTTGGGGGTCCACAAGGATACGCAGTATTTT
CDR3aa: CASSYSILGVHKDTQYF

v_gene: TRBV7-9
j_gene: TRBJ1-2
abundance: few
d_gene: TRBD1
CDR3nt: TGTGCCAGCAGCTTAGGCCCATCCGGGACAGGTAGCGGCTACACCTTC
CDR3aa: CASSLGPSGTGSGYTF

v_gene: TRBV5-1
j_gene: TRBJ1-2
abundance: many
d_gene: .
CDR3nt: TGCGCCAGCAGGAGTTCGACAGTTACTTCTAACTATGGCTACACCTTC
CDR3aa: CASRSSTVTSNYGYTF

v_gene: TRBV13
j_gene: TRBJ2-7
abundance: .
d_gene: .
CDR3nt: TGTGCCAGCAGCTTAGGCCTAGCAGGGAGGCACGAGCAGTACTTC
CDR3aa: CASSLGLAGRHEQYF

v_gene: TRBV6-9
j_gene: TRBJ2-4
abundance: few
d_gene: .
CDR3nt: TGTGCCAGCAGTTTCATCGTCGGGCCTTTAGCCAAAAACATTCAGTACTTC
CDR3aa: CASSFIVGPLAKNIQYF

v_gene: TRBV2
j_gene: TRBJ2-1
abundance: .
d_gene: TRBD2
CDR3nt: TGTGCCAGCGGGGGGACTAGCGGGAGAACCAATGAGCAGTTCTTC
CDR3aa: CASGGTSGRTNEQFF

v_gene: TRBV12-3/TRBV12-4
j_gene: TRBJ2-1
abundance: many
d_gene: TRBD2
CDR3nt: TGTGCCAGCCTTCCCCCTAACCGGGAGGGAAGGTATGAGCAGTTCTTC
CDR3aa: CASLPPNREGRYEQFF

v_gene: TRBV6-6
j_gene: TRBJ2-7
abundance: many
d_gene: TRBD1
CDR3nt: TGTGCCAGCAGTTACTTAAATCACAGGGGCCGCTCCTACGAGCAGTACTTC
CDR3aa: CASSYLNHRGRSYEQYF

v_gene: TRBV12-3/TRBV12-4
j_gene: TRBJ1-5
abundance: .
d_gene: .
CDR3nt: TGTGCCAGCAGTTTGGCAGGGATTCAGCCCCAGCATTTT
CDR3aa: CASSLAGIQPQHF

v_gene: TRBV20-1
j_gene: TRBJ2-5
abundance: .
d_gene: .
CDR3nt: TGCAGTGCTAGGCCCCTGAAGGGGGAGACCCAGTACTTC
CDR3aa: CSARPLKGETQYF

v_gene: TRBV5-6
j_gene: TRBJ2-2
abundance: .
d_gene: .
CDR3nt: TGTGCCAGCAGCTTGCTGAGGGGAGCGAGGACCGGGGAGCTGTTTTTT
CDR3aa: CASSLLRGARTGELFF

v_gene: TRBV5-4
j_gene: TRBJ2-5
abundance: few
d_gene: .
CDR3nt: TGTGCCAGCAGCTTCAGCCGGACGTACCAAGAGACCCAGTACTTC
CDR3aa: CASSFSRTYQETQYF

v_gene: TRBV25-1
j_gene: TRBJ2-7
abundance: many
d_gene: .
CDR3nt: TGTGCCAGCAGTGAGGCATCGGGTACATACGAGCAGTACTTC
CDR3aa: CASSEASGTYEQYF

v_gene: TRBV19
j_gene: TRBJ2-1
abundance: .
d_gene: TRBD2
CDR3nt: TGTGCCAGTAGCCTACTAATTCCGGGACTAGCGGAGAAGAGCTCCTACAATGAGCAGTTCTTC
CDR3aa: CASSLLIPGLAEKSSYNEQFF